Each of the 4 T cell receptor beta chains below was sequenced from the same sample in a study of blood T cell repertoires in COVID-19. The repertoire was sequenced with immunoSEQ multiplex PCR; TCRdb's copy has only in-frame clones and lacks some. The repertoire holds over 350,000 clones, with roughly 90% as singletons. Sample: PBMCs or T cells enriched from blood (not recorded which). Source of these receptors: a woman aged 25 to 39 with acute COVID-19.

V is TRBV5-5 and J is TRBJ1-3; 9 positions match TRBD1. Germline CDR1 SGHKS, CDR2 YYEKEE (reference sequence). V shed 4 bases, J shed 2 bases, and the junction held 4 bases outside the gene matches. This CDR3 comprises 15 residues. The CDR3 DNA reads as TGTGCCAGCAGCCTCGGGACAGGGCCTGGAAACACCATATATTTT. It translates to CASSLGTGPGNTIYF.

The chain carries TRBV7-2 and TRBJ1-2; TRBD1 might be the D (5 bases). The V gene's germline CDR1 is SGHTA and CDR2 FQGNSA. CDR3 length: 14 residues. V dropped 1 base and J dropped 7 bases, with 13 bases sitting between them. The CDR3 reads CASSLVGRGSGYTF. CDR3 DNA: TGTGCCAGCAGCTTAGTGGGGAGGGGAAGTGGCTACACCTTC.

In its sample, this clone was seen a few times. The chain carries TRBV5-4 and TRBJ2-2, with 8 bases matching TRBD1. V was clipped by 4 bases and J by 4 bases; unmatched bases: 3. The CDR3 is 14 amino acids. Germline lookup yields CDR1 SGHNT and CDR2 YYREEE (reference sequence). The CDR3 sequence: CASSRQGTTGELFF. The CDR3 coding sequence is TGTGCCAGCAGCCGACAGGGGACCACCGGGGAGCTGTTTTTT.

This CDR3 reads CASSSSDRPYQPQHF. The CDR3 nucleotides are TGTGCCAGCAGCTCATCGGACAGGCCATATCAGCCCCAGCATTTT. This chain joins TRBV9 and TRBJ1-5; TRBD1 matches at 7 bases. The CDR3 loop spans 15 amino acids. CDR1 is SGDLS, CDR2 YYNGEE, per germline. J lost 5 bases, V lost 4 bases, and 9 bases had no gene match.